Described below is a single T cell receptor (beta chain) sequence and its context. The source of the sample is a study of blood T cell repertoires in COVID-19. Across the study: Material from acute and convalescent COVID-19 was sourced from the United States, Italy and Spain.

Only in-frame clones appear in the TCRdb table, and some are missing; sequencing was by immunoSEQ multiplex PCR. The table includes roughly 300,000 clones, roughly 83% detected once. V shed 2 bases, J shed 3 bases, and the junction held 13 bases outside the gene matches. There are 19 residues in the CDR3. Germline CDR1 SGHTA, CDR2 FQGTGA. What was sequenced was peripheral blood. This TCR derives from a woman aged 50 to 60 with acute or convalescent COVID-19. The chain employs TRBV7-3 and TRBJ2-1; TRBD2 agrees at 10 bases. The CDR3: CASSLLRTSGDGNYNEQFF. In nucleotides, the CDR3 is TGTGCCAGCAGCTTACTTAGGACTAGCGGAGACGGGAACTACAATGAGCAGTTCTTC.